These 25 T cell receptor beta chains were sequenced from one sample in a study of cytomegalovirus exposure and HLA in healthy donors. The primer mix had 60 Vbeta and 13 Jbeta primers. Libraries were prepared by immunoSEQ multiplex PCR; TCRdb keeps only in-frame clonotypes and omits some of them. The top ten hold 1.3% to 1.5% of the sample, which has 100,000 to 150,000 clones, about 76% seen once. The source material was PBMCs. Source of these receptors: a woman aged 35 to 49 in good health and CMV-seronegative.

The gene calls are TRBV10-3 and TRBJ1-4; D is perhaps TRBD1 (5 bases). Trimming shortened V by 4 bases and J by 6 bases, and 12 bases separated the two germline ends. Per the germline V gene, CDR1 is ENHRY and CDR2 is SYGVKD. The CDR3 loop spans 14 amino acids. The CDR3 sequence is CAISGGTTDEKLFF. CDR3 coding DNA: TGTGCCATCAGTGGCGGGACTACGGATGAAAAACTGTTTTTT.

This clone was seen more than once but under ten times. The CDR3 protein is CASSLGGQRGSPLHF. The CDR3, as DNA: TGTGCCAGCAGCTTAGGGGGACAAAGGGGTTCACCCCTCCACTTT. The genes are TRBV7-9 and TRBJ1-6, with D perhaps TRBD1 (6 bases). The germline gives CDR1 SEHNR, CDR2 FQNEAQ (reference sequence). The CDR3 is made up of 15 amino acids. With 1 base removed from V and 9 bases from J, the gap between germline ends came to 13 bases. Variable domain in full (rest from reference TRBV7-9 and TRBJ1-6): DTGVSQNPRHKITKRGQNVTFRCDPISEHNRLYWYRQTLGQGPEFLTYFQNEAQLEKSRLLSDRFSAERPKGSFSTLEIQRTEQGDSAMYLCASSLGGQRGSPLHFGNGTRLTVT.

This sequence joins TRBV9 and TRBJ2-3; 8 nucleotides line up with TRBD2. The CDR3 has 14 amino acids. The germline V gene encodes CDR1 SGDLS and CDR2 YYNGEE. J lost 5 bases, V lost 2 bases, and 4 bases had no gene match. DNA for the CDR3: TGTGCCAGCAGCGTGACGGGGGGGGGAGATACGCAGTATTTT. Its translation: CASSVTGGGDTQYF.

The rearrangement joins TRBV4-3 to TRBJ1-1, with no clear D. V was shortened by 0 bases and J by 1 base, with 9 bases between the two germline ends. The CDR3 spans 15 residues. Germline V gives CDR1 LGHNA, CDR2 YSLEER. CDR3 bases: TGCGCCAGCAGCCAAGATCTTTCCAGGAACACTGAAGCTTTCTTT. Protein sequence: CASSQDLSRNTEAFF.

The CDR3 loop reads CASSGLTGGSNYGYTF. For the CDR3, the DNA is TGCGCCAGCAGCGGACTCACAGGGGGCTCTAACTATGGCTACACCTTC. The rearrangement uses TRBV5-1 and TRBJ1-2; 9 positions match TRBD1. The V gene end was trimmed by 4 bases and the J gene end by 0 bases; junction bases not matched to a gene: 7. This CDR3 contains 16 residues. The germline CDR1 and CDR2 sequences are SGHRS and YFSETQ.

The CDR3 here is CASSAGLAGGTIRWETQYF. CDR3 nucleotides: TGTGCCAGCAGCGCGGGACTAGCGGGGGGCACCATACGTTGGGAGACCCAGTACTTC. The V and J genes are TRBV5-6 and TRBJ2-5; the match to TRBD2 covers 15 bases. Germline-derived CDR1 and CDR2 are SGHDT and YYEEEE. The CDR3 loop spans 19 amino acids. V was clipped by 4 bases and J by 5 bases; unmatched bases: 15.

The CDR3 sequence is CASSVQGNTEAFF. CDR3 nucleotide sequence: TGTGCCAGCAGTGTACAGGGGAACACTGAAGCTTTCTTT. The rearrangement links TRBV6-4 to TRBJ1-1, with D possibly being TRBD1 (6 bases). Germline CDR1 and CDR2: MRHNA and SNTAGT. This CDR3 is built from 13 residues. The V and J ends lost 4 bases and 1 base respectively, with 7 bases between them.

This clone was detected a few times. J is TRBJ1-3 and V is TRBV27, with 7 bases aligning to TRBD1. The CDR3 runs to 14 residues. CDR1 and CDR2 (germline): MNHEY, SMNVEV (reference sequence). The V segment lost 5 bases and the J segment 2 bases; nucleotides outside the gene matches: 3. This CDR3 is CASSHRGTGNTIYF. In nucleotides, the CDR3 is TGTGCCAGCAGTCACAGGGGAACTGGAAACACCATATATTTT.

The gene calls are TRBV10-3 and TRBJ1-5; 7 bases agree with TRBD1. V trimming: 10 bases; J trimming: 5 bases; junction bases outside the gene matches: 8. The CDR3 covers 13 residues. Germline CDR1 and CDR2: ENHRY and SYGVKD. This CDR3 reads CATCTGDHQPQHF. As DNA, the CDR3 is TGTGCCACGTGCACAGGGGATCATCAGCCCCAGCATTTT.

V gene TRBV7-2 combines with J gene TRBJ2-7; 7 bases are shared with TRBD1. Germline assignment: CDR1 SGHTA and CDR2 FQGNSA. J lost 4 bases, V lost 5 bases, and 8 bases had no gene match. This CDR3 has 14 amino acids. The CDR3: CASSRNRGPYEQYF. In DNA form, the CDR3 reads TGTGCCAGCAGCCGCAACAGGGGACCTTACGAGCAGTACTTC.

This clone was counted a single time. This chain uses TRBV10-3 with TRBJ1-1; maybe TRBD1 (5 bases). V lost 7 bases and J 4 bases, leaving 16 bases between the germline ends. This CDR3 spans 14 amino acids. Germline V gene sequence: CDR1 ENHRY, CDR2 SYGVKD. The CDR3 sequence: CAITSGEATTEAFF. The CDR3 DNA reads TGTGCCATCACCTCGGGGGAGGCGACCACTGAAGCTTTCTTT.

This chain connects TRBV12-5 to TRBJ1-1; D uncertain. The CDR3 consists of 14 residues. CDR1 and CDR2 (germline): LGHNT, FRNRAP. V lost 4 bases and J 0 bases, leaving 9 bases between the germline ends. CDR3 residues: CASGSQAMNTEAFF. In DNA form, the CDR3 reads TGTGCTAGTGGTTCTCAGGCCATGAACACTGAAGCTTTCTTT. Complete variable domain (other parts from reference TRBV12-5 and TRBJ1-1): DARVTQTPRHKVTEMGQEVTMRCQPILGHNTVFWYRQTMMQGLELLAYFRNRAPLDDSGMPKDRFSAEMPDATLATLKIQPSEPRDSAVYFCASGSQAMNTEAFFGQGTRLTVV.

This clone has a single count. The chain carries TRBV28 and TRBJ1-1; D may be TRBD1 (6 bases). The CDR3 loop spans 18 amino acids. Germline CDR1 MDHEN, CDR2 SYDVKM. Trimming took off 5 bases at V and 1 base at J, with 23 bases between the two ends. The CDR3 protein is CASSPPRDTQRSNTEAFF. CDR3 in DNA: TGTGCCAGCAGTCCCCCCCGGGACACCCAGCGTTCGAACACTGAAGCTTTCTTT.

The DNA of the CDR3 is TGCGCCAGCAGCTTGGAGCCGACAGGGTGGGACACTGAAGCTTTCTTT. This sequence encodes CASSLEPTGWDTEAFF. The chain uses TRBV5-1 and TRBJ1-1; 7 bases agree with TRBD1. The germline V gene encodes CDR1 SGHRS and CDR2 YFSETQ. Unmatched junction bases numbered 8, after V lost 0 bases and J lost 3 bases. This CDR3 has 16 residues.

This sequence joins TRBV7-9 and TRBJ1-2; 9 nucleotides agree with TRBD1. Germline V CDR1 and CDR2: SEHNR, FQNEAQ (reference sequence). CDR3 length: 15 residues. After removal of 5 bases from V and 4 bases from J, the junction contained 8 bases not matched to a gene. The CDR3 sequence is CASSAPGTGFYGYTF. Here the CDR3 DNA reads TGTGCCAGCAGCGCACCCGGGACAGGGTTCTATGGCTACACCTTC.

This clone appeared a single time. V gene TRBV5-1 combines with J gene TRBJ1-2; a weak D match, TRBD1 (5 bases). CDR3 length: 14 residues. In germline, CDR1 is SGHRS, CDR2 YFSETQ. Trimming stripped 0 bases from V and 5 bases from J, with 11 bases between. The CDR3 bases are TGCGCCAGCAGCTTGGTGGTAGGGGCTTATGGCTACACCTTC. Protein sequence: CASSLVVGAYGYTF. The whole variable domain, remainder taken from reference TRBV5-1 and TRBJ1-2, is KAGVTQTPRYLIKTRGQQVTLSCSPISGHRSVSWYQQTPGQGLQFLFEYFSETQRNKGNFPGRFSGRQFSNSRSEMNVSTLELGDSALYLCASSLVVGAYGYTFGSGTRLTVV.

This sequence joins TRBV11-2 and TRBJ1-2; 9 bases line up with TRBD1. The CDR3 consists of 15 residues. Germline CDR1 SGHAT, CDR2 FQNNGV. V was pared by 4 bases and J by 6 bases, with 9 bases of the junction left unmatched. The CDR3 coding sequence is TGTGCCAGCAGCTCCATAAGGACAGGGGAGGATGGCTACACCTTC. This gives the protein CASSSIRTGEDGYTF.

The rearrangement joins TRBV5-6 to TRBJ1-5, with 8 bases aligning to TRBD1. Germline CDR1 SGHDT, CDR2 YYEEEE. The CDR3 consists of 16 residues. J lost 7 bases, V lost 4 bases, and 13 bases had no gene match. CDR3 in amino acids: CASSALSRTGNQPQHF. In DNA, the CDR3 is TGTGCCAGCAGCGCCCTTAGCAGGACAGGGAACCAGCCCCAGCATTTT.

The CDR3 coding sequence is TGCGCCAGCAGCTTTGGAGGGTTTGAGCAGTACTTC. The encoded protein is CASSFGGFEQYF. The chain is built from TRBV5-1 and TRBJ2-7, with D tentatively TRBD2 (6 bases). Germline V gives CDR1 SGHRS, CDR2 YFSETQ. Between the trimmed V and J ends, which lost 2 bases and 7 bases, there was a span of 10 bases. The CDR3 contains 12 residues.

The CDR3 sequence: CASNILAGGPGELFF. The CDR3 coding sequence is TGTGCCAGCAACATACTAGCGGGGGGGCCCGGGGAGCTGTTTTTT. The rearrangement joins TRBV5-6 to TRBJ2-2, with 13 positions matching TRBD2. This CDR3 region has 15 residues. Trimming at V came to 6 bases and at J to 6 bases, leaving 5 bases not matched to a gene. Germline CDR1 reads SGHDT; CDR2 reads YYEEEE.

The chain recombines TRBV6-5 with TRBJ2-1, with D tentatively TRBD1 (6 bases). CDR3 length: 13 amino acids. Germline V lookup: CDR1 MNHEY, CDR2 SVGAGI. V shed 5 bases and J shed 8 bases, with 13 bases lying between them. The CDR3 loop reads CASSPRQADEQFF. The CDR3 DNA sequence: TGTGCCAGCAGTCCTCGACAGGCAGATGAGCAGTTCTTC.

This clone appeared a few times. This rearrangement joins TRBV27 to TRBJ1-5, with TRBD1 matching over 7 bases. The CDR3 contains 17 residues. Germline-derived CDR1 and CDR2 are MNHEY and SMNVEV (reference sequence). With 2 bases clipped from V and 4 bases from J, the junction kept 11 bases outside the gene matches. The CDR3 here is CASSLRGVQGTNQPQHF. The CDR3 DNA follows: TGTGCCAGCAGTTTAAGGGGGGTACAGGGGACGAATCAGCCCCAGCATTTT.

CDR3 in amino acids: CASSSFEAGSNEKLFF. CDR3 nucleotides: TGTGCCAGCAGCTCGTTCGAGGCAGGGTCAAATGAAAAACTGTTTTTT. The chain uses TRBV9 and TRBJ1-4, with D maybe TRBD1 (5 bases). CDR3 length: 16 amino acids. V lost 4 bases to trimming and J lost 5 bases, with 18 bases between them. Germline CDR1 and CDR2: SGDLS and YYNGEE.

Here the CDR3 DNA reads TGTGCCAGCAGTTCCCCAGACGGGGGGGCCTACGAGCAGTACTTC. It encodes CASSSPDGGAYEQYF. V gene TRBV6-6 combines with J gene TRBJ2-7; the match to TRBD2 covers 8 bases. The CDR3 covers 15 residues. The germline V gene has CDR1 MNHNY and CDR2 SVGAGI (reference sequence). J was trimmed by 2 bases and V by 4 bases; bases with no gene match: 7.

V is TRBV19 and J is TRBJ2-1, with a tentative D call TRBD2 (5 bases). CDR1 and CDR2 from the germline V gene are LNHDA and SQIVND (reference sequence). CDR3 size: 15 residues. The V and J ends lost 6 bases and 0 bases respectively, with 12 bases between them. CDR3 bases: TGTGCCAGTAGACTATTAGGGAGCTCCTACAATGAGCAGTTCTTC. It translates to CASRLLGSSYNEQFF.